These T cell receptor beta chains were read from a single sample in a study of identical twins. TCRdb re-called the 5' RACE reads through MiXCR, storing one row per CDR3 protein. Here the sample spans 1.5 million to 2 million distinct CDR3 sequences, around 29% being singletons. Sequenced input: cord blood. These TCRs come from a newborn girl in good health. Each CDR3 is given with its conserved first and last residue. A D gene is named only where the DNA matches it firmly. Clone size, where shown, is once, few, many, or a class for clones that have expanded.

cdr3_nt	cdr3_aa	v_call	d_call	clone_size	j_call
TGTGCCAGCAGCTCGCGACAGGTTAGCTCCTACGAGCAGTACTTC	CASSSRQVSSYEQYF	TRBV13	.	few	TRBJ2-7
TGCGCCAGCAGCTGGCGGGACGCCCACAATGAGCAGTTCTTC	CASSWRDAHNEQFF	TRBV5-1	.	.	TRBJ2-1
TGTGCCAGCAGCCCCGGGACAGGGGGTTCCTATGGCTACACCTTC	CASSPGTGGSYGYTF	TRBV4-2	TRBD1	.	TRBJ1-2
TGCAGCGGCATTAGCGGGAGAATCTACAATGAGCAGTACTTC	CSGISGRIYNEQYF	TRBV29-1	TRBD2	.	TRBJ2-5
TGTGCCAGCAGCCAAGACGGAGGCGAGCAGTACTTC	CASSQDGGEQYF	TRBV3-1	.	many	TRBJ2-7
TGTGCCAGCAGCCGAGATGGGAGCCGCTCAAATACGCAGTATTTT	CASSRDGSRSNTQYF	TRBV3-1	.	.	TRBJ2-3
TGTGCCAGCAGTGAACGACGGGACACTGGGACCTACGAGCAGTACTTC	CASSERRDTGTYEQYF	TRBV2	.	few	TRBJ2-7
TGTGCCAGCAGTGAATTAACTAGCGCCCAAGAGACCCAGTACTTC	CASSELTSAQETQYF	TRBV2	TRBD2	few	TRBJ2-5
TGTGCCAGCAGTTACGACCGACAGGGTCGGGGCAACATTCAGTACTTC	CASSYDRQGRGNIQYF	TRBV6-5	TRBD1	.	TRBJ2-4
TGCAGTGCCAGGACTAGCGGGGGGGCCTATACGCAGTATTTT	CSARTSGGAYTQYF	TRBV20-1	TRBD2	.	TRBJ2-3
TGCGCCAGCAGCTTGGGGGCTGGGGCCAACGTCCTGACTTTC	CASSLGAGANVLTF	TRBV5-1	.	many	TRBJ2-6
TGTGCCAGCAGGACGGGACTAGGCACCGGGGAGCTGTTTTTT	CASRTGLGTGELFF	TRBV5-6	TRBD2	once	TRBJ2-2
TGTGCCAGCAGCCCATTGGCAGGGAGATCGAACATTCAGTACTTC	CASSPLAGRSNIQYF	TRBV7-2	.	few	TRBJ2-4
TGTGCCAGCAGAAAGGGGGGTTATGGCTACACCTTC	CASRKGGYGYTF	TRBV9	.	many	TRBJ1-2
TGCAGTGCTAGCGGGAGGCCCAAGAGGAATGAGCAGTACTTC	CSASGRPKRNEQYF	TRBV20-1	TRBD2	.	TRBJ2-5
TGTGCCAGCAGTCGTGACAGGGGAGGTAGCACAGATACGCAGTATTTT	CASSRDRGGSTDTQYF	TRBV6-4	TRBD1	many	TRBJ2-3
TGTGCCAGCAGTTTAAAGGCAGTAAATCAGCCCCAGCATTTT	CASSLKAVNQPQHF	TRBV27	.	.	TRBJ1-5
TGTGCCAGCTCACCAATCGCGCCTCTACTAGCGGGGGGCCAAGAGACCCAGTACTTC	CASSPIAPLLAGGQETQYF	TRBV18	TRBD2	.	TRBJ2-5
TGTGCCAGCTGGGTCGGGACAGGGGTTCCCGAGCAGTACTTC	CASWVGTGVPEQYF	TRBV12-3/TRBV12-4	TRBD1	few	TRBJ2-7
TGCAGTGCTCATACAGGGGGCGACTATGGCTACACCTTC	CSAHTGGDYGYTF	TRBV20-1	TRBD1	.	TRBJ1-2
TGTGCCAGCAGCCCGAAGCCGGGACAGGGGAACACTGAAGCTTTCTTT	CASSPKPGQGNTEAFF	TRBV7-9	TRBD1	few	TRBJ1-1
TGCAGTGCTAGAGCGCGGGGGAACACCGGGGAGCTGTTTTTT	CSARARGNTGELFF	TRBV20-1	.	few	TRBJ2-2
TGTGCCAGCAGCTTAGACAGGTCGGGATATGGCTACACCTTC	CASSLDRSGYGYTF	TRBV7-9	.	.	TRBJ1-2
TGTGCCAGCAGCTTAGCGGTAGCGGGAGGAAGAGATACGCAGTATTTT	CASSLAVAGGRDTQYF	TRBV7-2	TRBD2	.	TRBJ2-3
TGTGCCAGCAGTTACCAGGATTCAATTGAAGCTTTCTTT	CASSYQDSIEAFF	TRBV6-2/TRBV6-3	.	few	TRBJ1-1
TGTGCCAGCAGTTTATACAACTCCTACGAGCAGTACTTC	CASSLYNSYEQYF	TRBV28	.	many	TRBJ2-7
TGCGCCAGCAGCCCTACTGGGACAGGCAATCAGCCCCAGCATTTT	CASSPTGTGNQPQHF	TRBV5-1	TRBD1	few	TRBJ1-5
TGTGCCAGCAGCACCCGACACAATGAGCGGTTCTTC	CASSTRHNERFF	TRBV7-2	.	few	TRBJ2-1
TGTGCCATCAGTGAATCCCATGGGGCTGAAGCTTTCTTT	CAISESHGAEAFF	TRBV10-3	.	few	TRBJ1-1
TGTGCCAGCAGCTTGGACTTGTGGGACTATGGCTACACCTTC	CASSLDLWDYGYTF	TRBV7-9	.	few	TRBJ1-2
TGTGCCAGCTCACCGACTAGCGGGAGGGCGTTCAATGAGCAGTTCTTC	CASSPTSGRAFNEQFF	TRBV18	TRBD2	few	TRBJ2-1
TGCGCCAGCAGCCCAAGAGAGCGGGTCTTAGCAGATACGCAGTATTTT	CASSPRERVLADTQYF	TRBV5-1	.	few	TRBJ2-3
TGTGCCAGTAGTATTGAAAGCGGGAGGGCCTTTAATGAGCAGTACTTC	CASSIESGRAFNEQYF	TRBV19	TRBD2	.	TRBJ2-5
TGCAGTGCTAGAGTAAGGACTAGCTTCAATGAGCAGTTCTTC	CSARVRTSFNEQFF	TRBV20-1	TRBD2	few	TRBJ2-1
TGTGCCAGCAGCTCATACAGGGGGCATCCTAACGAGCAGTACTTC	CASSSYRGHPNEQYF	TRBV11-1	TRBD1	.	TRBJ2-7
TGTGCCAGCAGCTTATTTGGTAGCGGGGGGCCCCTCTCCTACAATGAGCAGTTCTTC	CASSLFGSGGPLSYNEQFF	TRBV11-2	TRBD2	.	TRBJ2-1
TGTGCCAGCAGTGCGGGGACAGGTTATTCACCCCTCCACTTT	CASSAGTGYSPLHF	TRBV27	TRBD1	few	TRBJ1-6
TGTGCCAGCAGCCCCAGACCCACGAACACCGGGGAGCTGTTTTTT	CASSPRPTNTGELFF	TRBV9	.	.	TRBJ2-2
TGTGCCAGCAGTTCTCATAGAGGGCCCTACAATGAGCAGTTCTTC	CASSSHRGPYNEQFF	TRBV12-3/TRBV12-4	.	.	TRBJ2-1
TGCAGTACCATCCGGGACAGGGGCCTTAATTCACCCCTCCACTTT	CSTIRDRGLNSPLHF	TRBV20-1	TRBD1	few	TRBJ1-6
TGCGCCAGCAGCCAACCCACAGGGAAGAGCGGGGAGCTGTTTTTT	CASSQPTGKSGELFF	TRBV4-1	.	.	TRBJ2-2
TGCAGTGCTAGAGCGGGACTAGCGGGAGATACGCAGTATTTT	CSARAGLAGDTQYF	TRBV20-1	TRBD2	.	TRBJ2-3
TGCAGCGGTCCGTCACGGGGAGAGGACACTGAAGCTTTCTTT	CSGPSRGEDTEAFF	TRBV29-1	.	few	TRBJ1-1
TGCAGTGCTAGAAGGGCCCCCTACACTGAAGCTTTCTTT	CSARRAPYTEAFF	TRBV20-1	.	few	TRBJ1-1
TGTGCCAGCAGCTTGGATCTAGCAGGTGCAGATACGCAGTATTTT	CASSLDLAGADTQYF	TRBV5-5	.	.	TRBJ2-3